A selection of T cell receptor beta chains follows, all from one sample in a study of CD8 T cells in Susac syndrome. TCRdb re-analysed the immunoSEQ multiplex PCR reads in MiXCR, keeping a single row per CDR3 protein. There are some 200,000 distinct CDR3 sequences in the sample; 95% occur only once, and 0.16% lies in the top ten. The specimen sequenced was CD8+ T cells from PBMCs. The receptors shown here come from a human donor with Susac syndrome. Each CDR3 is given with its conserved first and last residue. D genes are given only for firm matches. Not every row has a clone size; where given, it reads once, few, many or a size class.

d_gene: TRBD2
v_gene: TRBV20-1
abundance: NA
j_gene: TRBJ2-2
CDR3nt: TGCAGTGCTAGAGTAGTGGCTAGCGGGACCTTCTGGACCGGGGAGCTGTTTTTT
CDR3aa: CSARVVASGTFWTGELFF

d_gene: NA
v_gene: TRBV12-3/TRBV12-4
abundance: NA
j_gene: TRBJ1-1
CDR3nt: TGTGCCAGCAGCATCAGGAACACTGAAGCTTTCTTT
CDR3aa: CASSIRNTEAFF

d_gene: NA
v_gene: TRBV15
abundance: NA
j_gene: TRBJ1-2
CDR3nt: TGTGCCACCGGCGATCCCTCGACGGGCCAGGGCTACACCTTC
CDR3aa: CATGDPSTGQGYTF

d_gene: TRBD1
v_gene: TRBV27
abundance: once
j_gene: TRBJ2-7
CDR3nt: TGTGCCAGCAGTTGGGACAGCCTTAGGAACGAGCAGTACTTC
CDR3aa: CASSWDSLRNEQYF

d_gene: NA
v_gene: TRBV23-1
abundance: NA
j_gene: TRBJ1-4
CDR3nt: TGCGCCAGCAGTCAATCCAGGGCTCGGATTAATGAAAAACTGTTTTTT
CDR3aa: CASSQSRARINEKLFF

d_gene: NA
v_gene: TRBV5-6
abundance: once
j_gene: TRBJ2-7
CDR3nt: TGTGCCAGCAGCACCGACAGCAACTACGAGCAGTACTTC
CDR3aa: CASSTDSNYEQYF

d_gene: NA
v_gene: TRBV12-3/TRBV12-4
abundance: NA
j_gene: TRBJ1-3
CDR3nt: TGTGCCAGCAGTCCAGATCACACCATATATTTT
CDR3aa: CASSPDHTIYF

d_gene: NA
v_gene: TRBV6-5
abundance: NA
j_gene: TRBJ2-7
CDR3nt: TGTGCCAGCAGTTACTCGACACCGCTCCTTAGGACCGTCTCCTACGAGCAGTACTTC
CDR3aa: CASSYSTPLLRTVSYEQYF

d_gene: TRBD1
v_gene: TRBV7-9
abundance: NA
j_gene: TRBJ2-7
CDR3nt: TGTGCCAGCAGCCCACGACAGGGGCTGATCGGCGAGCAGTACTTC
CDR3aa: CASSPRQGLIGEQYF

d_gene: NA
v_gene: TRBV9
abundance: NA
j_gene: TRBJ2-3
CDR3nt: TGTGCCAGCAGCGCCGGGACGACGAATTTT
CDR3aa: CASSAGTTNF

d_gene: TRBD2
v_gene: TRBV7-8
abundance: NA
j_gene: TRBJ2-5
CDR3nt: TGTGCCAGCAGCTTGGGGGCATTAGCGGGAGTAGAGACCCAGTACTTC
CDR3aa: CASSLGALAGVETQYF

d_gene: NA
v_gene: TRBV6-5
abundance: NA
j_gene: TRBJ2-3
CDR3nt: TGTGCCAGCAGTTTTTCAAGATCAGATACGCAGTATTTT
CDR3aa: CASSFSRSDTQYF

d_gene: TRBD1
v_gene: TRBV28
abundance: NA
j_gene: TRBJ2-7
CDR3nt: TGTGCCAGCAGTCGCGACAGGGACGAGCAGTACTTC
CDR3aa: CASSRDRDEQYF

d_gene: NA
v_gene: TRBV5-1
abundance: NA
j_gene: TRBJ2-5
CDR3nt: TGCGCCAGCAGCTTGGGGGTGAATGGACAGGAGGGGGAGACCCAGTACTTC
CDR3aa: CASSLGVNGQEGETQYF

d_gene: NA
v_gene: TRBV7-9
abundance: NA
j_gene: TRBJ1-5
CDR3nt: TGTGCCAGCAGCTCATGGGAGGAGGACAATCAGCCCCAGCATTTT
CDR3aa: CASSSWEEDNQPQHF

d_gene: NA
v_gene: TRBV6-5
abundance: NA
j_gene: TRBJ1-2
CDR3nt: TGTGCCAGCAGTTACTCGTCAGGGGAAACCTTCTATGGCTACACCTTC
CDR3aa: CASSYSSGETFYGYTF

d_gene: NA
v_gene: TRBV13
abundance: NA
j_gene: TRBJ2-7
CDR3nt: TGTGCCAGCAGCCTAGGACTAACTCATGAGCAGTACTTC
CDR3aa: CASSLGLTHEQYF

d_gene: NA
v_gene: TRBV27
abundance: NA
j_gene: TRBJ2-6
CDR3nt: TGTGCCAGCAGTTTTGGTGGGGCCAACGTCCTGACTTTC
CDR3aa: CASSFGGANVLTF

d_gene: TRBD1
v_gene: TRBV5-1
abundance: NA
j_gene: TRBJ1-4
CDR3nt: TGCGCCAGCAGGTGGACAGGGGGAACTAATGAAAAACTGTTTTTT
CDR3aa: CASRWTGGTNEKLFF

d_gene: TRBD2
v_gene: TRBV29-1
abundance: NA
j_gene: TRBJ2-1
CDR3nt: TGCAGCGGGCTAGCGGGGATCTACAATGAGCAGTTCTTC
CDR3aa: CSGLAGIYNEQFF

d_gene: NA
v_gene: TRBV5-4
abundance: NA
j_gene: TRBJ2-5
CDR3nt: TGTGCCAGCAGCTTCGCGGGGTCCTCGGAGACCCAGTACTTC
CDR3aa: CASSFAGSSETQYF

d_gene: TRBD2
v_gene: TRBV27
abundance: NA
j_gene: TRBJ2-5
CDR3nt: TGTGCCAGCAGGGAGGCTAGCGGGAGTCAAGAGACCCAGTACTTC
CDR3aa: CASREASGSQETQYF

d_gene: TRBD1
v_gene: TRBV9
abundance: NA
j_gene: TRBJ1-1
CDR3nt: TGTGCCAGCAGCGGGGGACAGGGGGCTCTTCACACTGAAGCTTTCTTT
CDR3aa: CASSGGQGALHTEAFF

d_gene: NA
v_gene: TRBV4-1
abundance: NA
j_gene: TRBJ2-5
CDR3nt: TGCGCCAGCAGCCAAAGGCACGGGGAGACCCAGTACTTC
CDR3aa: CASSQRHGETQYF

d_gene: TRBD1
v_gene: TRBV30
abundance: once
j_gene: TRBJ2-3
CDR3nt: TGTGCCTGGAGTGTACCTGGGACAGAAGGCACAGATACGCAGTATTTT
CDR3aa: CAWSVPGTEGTDTQYF

d_gene: NA
v_gene: TRBV20-1
abundance: NA
j_gene: TRBJ2-7
CDR3nt: TGCAGTGCTAGGGTGACAGGGAGGGGGGTCCACGAGCAGTACTTC
CDR3aa: CSARVTGRGVHEQYF

d_gene: NA
v_gene: TRBV3-1
abundance: NA
j_gene: TRBJ2-7
CDR3nt: TGTGCCAGCAGCCCGGGGGGCTTCAAGTACGAGCAGTACTTC
CDR3aa: CASSPGGFKYEQYF

d_gene: NA
v_gene: TRBV3-1
abundance: NA
j_gene: TRBJ1-2
CDR3nt: TGTGCCAGCAGCCTGGGCCGGTTTGGCTACACCTTC
CDR3aa: CASSLGRFGYTF

d_gene: NA
v_gene: TRBV16
abundance: NA
j_gene: TRBJ1-2
CDR3nt: TGTGCCAGCAGCCAATCCCAAAGTCGGGGAGACTATGGCTACACCTTC
CDR3aa: CASSQSQSRGDYGYTF

d_gene: NA
v_gene: TRBV27
abundance: NA
j_gene: TRBJ2-4
CDR3nt: TGTGCCAGCTGTGCAGGGACTTCGTTTCTTGCCAAAAACATTCAGTACTTC
CDR3aa: CASCAGTSFLAKNIQYF

d_gene: NA
v_gene: TRBV6-5
abundance: NA
j_gene: TRBJ1-2
CDR3nt: TGTGCCAGCAGTTTTAGACAGCTAGATGGCTACACCTTC
CDR3aa: CASSFRQLDGYTF

d_gene: TRBD2
v_gene: TRBV6-1
abundance: NA
j_gene: TRBJ2-7
CDR3nt: TGTGCCAGCAGTGACCCGGTTGCGGGGGTAAAGGGATCCTACGAGCAGTACTTC
CDR3aa: CASSDPVAGVKGSYEQYF

d_gene: NA
v_gene: TRBV18
abundance: NA
j_gene: TRBJ2-5
CDR3nt: TGTGCCAGCCCCCAAGAGACCCAGTACTTC
CDR3aa: CASPQETQYF

d_gene: NA
v_gene: TRBV5-6
abundance: NA
j_gene: TRBJ2-5
CDR3nt: TGTGCCAGCAGCTTGAACACTCTACGGGAGACCCAGTACTTC
CDR3aa: CASSLNTLRETQYF

d_gene: NA
v_gene: TRBV6-5
abundance: once
j_gene: TRBJ2-5
CDR3nt: TGTGCCAGCAGTTACTCGGGTTTTGCAGGGGTTGGAGAGACCCAGTACTTC
CDR3aa: CASSYSGFAGVGETQYF

d_gene: NA
v_gene: TRBV19
abundance: NA
j_gene: TRBJ1-1
CDR3nt: TGTGCCAGTAGTATAAGTCTCAACACTGAAGCTTTCTTT
CDR3aa: CASSISLNTEAFF

d_gene: NA
v_gene: TRBV5-6
abundance: NA
j_gene: TRBJ2-7
CDR3nt: TGTGCCAGCACCATCGGCGACTCCTACGAGCAGTACTTC
CDR3aa: CASTIGDSYEQYF

d_gene: NA
v_gene: TRBV5-6
abundance: NA
j_gene: TRBJ2-7
CDR3nt: TGTGCCAGCAGCTTGGTCCAGGACCCGCAGGGGCAGTACTTC
CDR3aa: CASSLVQDPQGQYF

d_gene: NA
v_gene: TRBV19
abundance: NA
j_gene: TRBJ1-1
CDR3nt: TGTGCCAGTACCACAAACAGGGAAGATCGTCTTGACACTGAAGCTTTCTTT
CDR3aa: CASTTNREDRLDTEAFF